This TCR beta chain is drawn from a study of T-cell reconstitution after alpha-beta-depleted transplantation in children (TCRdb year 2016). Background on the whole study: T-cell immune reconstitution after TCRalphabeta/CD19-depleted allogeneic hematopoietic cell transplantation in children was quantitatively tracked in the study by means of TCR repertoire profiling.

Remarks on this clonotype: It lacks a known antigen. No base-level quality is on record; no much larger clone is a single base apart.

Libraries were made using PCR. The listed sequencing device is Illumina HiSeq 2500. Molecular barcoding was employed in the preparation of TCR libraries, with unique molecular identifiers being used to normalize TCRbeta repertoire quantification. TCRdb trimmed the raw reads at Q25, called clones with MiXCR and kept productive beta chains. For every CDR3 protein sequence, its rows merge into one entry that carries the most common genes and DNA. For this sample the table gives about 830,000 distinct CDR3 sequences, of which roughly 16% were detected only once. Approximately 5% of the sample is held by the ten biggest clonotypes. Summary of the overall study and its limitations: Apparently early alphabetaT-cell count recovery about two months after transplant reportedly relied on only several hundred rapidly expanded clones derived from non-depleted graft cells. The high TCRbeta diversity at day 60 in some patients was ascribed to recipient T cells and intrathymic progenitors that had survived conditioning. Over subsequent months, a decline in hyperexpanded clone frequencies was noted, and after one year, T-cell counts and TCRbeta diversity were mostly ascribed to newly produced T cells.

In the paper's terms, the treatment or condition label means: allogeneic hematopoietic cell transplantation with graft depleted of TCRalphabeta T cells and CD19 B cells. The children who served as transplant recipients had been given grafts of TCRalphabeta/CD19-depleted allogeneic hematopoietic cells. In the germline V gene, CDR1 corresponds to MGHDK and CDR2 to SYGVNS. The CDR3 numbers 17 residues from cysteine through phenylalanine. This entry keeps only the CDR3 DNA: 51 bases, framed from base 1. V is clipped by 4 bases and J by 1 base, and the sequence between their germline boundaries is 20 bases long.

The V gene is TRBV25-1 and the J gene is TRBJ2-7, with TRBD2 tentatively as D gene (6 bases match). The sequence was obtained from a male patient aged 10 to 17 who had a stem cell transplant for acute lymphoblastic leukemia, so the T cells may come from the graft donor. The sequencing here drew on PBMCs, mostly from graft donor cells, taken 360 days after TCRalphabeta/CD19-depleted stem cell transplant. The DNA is TGTGCCAGCAGTGTCACCCGCGGGACCGCCCGTTCCTACGAGCAGTACTTC. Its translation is CASSVTRGTARSYEQYF.